This T cell receptor (beta chain) was documented in a study of persistence of HIV-infected CD4 T cells. Background on the study: Multiple blood draws of up to about 200 mL, except a couple of donors with single leukapheresis.

Trimming pared 4 bases from V and 2 bases from J, leaving 18 bases between. The CDR3 runs 16 residues. Germline V lookup: CDR1 SGDLS, CDR2 YYNGEE. In regard to this clone: The antigen remains undetermined.

The immunoSEQ assay was version 4, run in survey mode. Assay used: immunoSEQ multiplex PCR; TCRdb lists only in-frame clones, some missing. The table has about 20,000 clones, 65% seen once. Overlapping HIV-1 Gag 15-mer peptides at 0.85 to 1 ug per peptide per mL were used. CD4+ T cells upregulating both CD40 ligand and CD69 were sorted as responding cells. Donors were HIV-1-infected adults who began suppressive ART during chronic infection. Specimen: CD4+ T cells sorted from PBMCs after approximately 19-hour stimulation, collected from a patient who received antiretroviral therapy. The J gene is TRBJ1-1, the V gene TRBV9; D not resolved. The receptor was derived from an adult woman with HIV who was CMV-seropositive. The CDR3 region is CASSPYAGRLNTEAFF. In nucleotides, the CDR3 is TGTGCCAGCAGCCCCTACGCGGGCCGGTTAAACACTGAAGCTTTCTTT.